Listed below are T cell receptor beta chains from one sample, sequenced in a study of T cell changes during pregnancy in multiple sclerosis. Sequencing was performed with immunoSEQ multiplex PCR; in TCRdb, only in-frame clones are kept and a portion is missing. The sample has about 64,000 clones, around nine tenths seen once. Here the sequenced sample was peripheral blood, taken in the second trimester of pregnancy. The receptors here all came from a female donor with multiple sclerosis, enrolled in a pregnancy study. Both conserved end residues are part of each CDR3. A D gene is named only where the DNA matches it firmly. A row's size may be missing; if present it is once, few, many or a size class.

TGTGCCAGCAGCTTAACGGGGGAAGTAGGTGAGCCCCAGCATTTT	CASSLTGEVGEPQHF	TRBV7-2	-	-	TRBJ1-5	15
TGTGCCAGCAGCTTACTAGCGAACTCCTACGAGCAGTACTTC	CASSLLANSYEQYF	TRBV11-3	-	-	TRBJ2-7	14
TGTGCCAGCAGTTACTCTATCCAGCGGAGCTACTACGAGCAGTACTTC	CASSYSIQRSYYEQYF	TRBV6-5	-	-	TRBJ2-7	16
TGTGCCAGCAGCAGACCAGATACAGGGGACTATGGCTACACCTTC	CASSRPDTGDYGYTF	TRBV5-4	-	TRBD1	TRBJ1-2	15
TGTGCCAGCAGCTCTTGGGGAGGGCGTATCTGGAACACTGAAGCTTTCTTT	CASSSWGGRIWNTEAFF	TRBV7-9	-	-	TRBJ1-1	17
TGTGCCAGCAGCCAAAACAGGGGGGCGAACTACGAGCAGTACTTC	CASSQNRGANYEQYF	TRBV7-2	-	TRBD1	TRBJ2-7	15
TGTGCCAGTAGTAAAAACGGTGAGACCCAGTACTTC	CASSKNGETQYF	TRBV19	-	-	TRBJ2-5	12
TGTGCCAGCAGCGGGGACAGGGTAGAGAATGAGCAGTTCTTC	CASSGDRVENEQFF	TRBV27	-	TRBD1	TRBJ2-1	14
TGTGCCAGCAGCTTGACTAGTCCTTCATTGTTCTTC	CASSLTSPSLFF	TRBV14	-	-	TRBJ2-1	12
TGCGCCAGCAGGCAGCGGACTCGCACAGATACGCAGTATTTT	CASRQRTRTDTQYF	TRBV23-1	-	-	TRBJ2-3	14
TGTGCCAGCTCACCGCCCGGACAGGAGGGCACTGAAGCTTTCTTT	CASSPPGQEGTEAFF	TRBV18	-	TRBD1	TRBJ1-1	15
TGTGCCAGCAGCTTGACCACTCGACAGAACACTGAAGCTTTCTTT	CASSLTTRQNTEAFF	TRBV5-4	-	-	TRBJ1-1	15
TGTGCCAGCAGAAACTCCGGGACAGGGAAAAACGGGGAGCTGTTTTTT	CASRNSGTGKNGELFF	TRBV28	-	TRBD1	TRBJ2-2	16
TGCGCCAGCAGCGTTGGGGGGACTCGGAGCGAGCAGTACTTC	CASSVGGTRSEQYF	TRBV5-1	-	-	TRBJ2-7	14
TGTGCCAGCAGCTTGAGGAGCGGGGGGGTCAGAGGGGAGCTGTTTTTT	CASSLRSGGVRGELFF	TRBV5-6	-	TRBD2	TRBJ2-2	16
TGTGCCAGCAGCCTACCGGGACTAGCGGAAACCTACGAGCAGTACTTC	CASSLPGLAETYEQYF	TRBV5-4	-	TRBD2	TRBJ2-7	16
TGTGCCAGCAGCCCTAGGGGAAGGGGGCCTCATGGCTACACCTTC	CASSPRGRGPHGYTF	TRBV28	-	TRBD1	TRBJ1-2	15
TGTGCCTGGAGTGTACTCATAGACTCCTACGAGCAGTACTTC	CAWSVLIDSYEQYF	TRBV30	-	-	TRBJ2-7	14
TGTGCCAGCAGCTTGTACCGCAGGGATAATTCACCCCTCCACTTT	CASSLYRRDNSPLHF	TRBV5-6	-	-	TRBJ1-6	15
TGCAGCGTCGACACTAGGGAAGAGACCCAGTACTTC	CSVDTREETQYF	TRBV29-1	few	-	TRBJ2-5	12
TGTGCCAGCAGTTACCCGTCGGGACTTAAGAACACTGAAGCTTTCTTT	CASSYPSGLKNTEAFF	TRBV6-6	once	-	TRBJ1-1	16
TGCAGCGTTGAGGGAGGGCGGAAGGGTGGCTACACCTTC	CSVEGGRKGGYTF	TRBV29-1	-	-	TRBJ1-2	13
TGTGCCAGTACCTCAGGGTACGGAAAGCCCCAGCATTTT	CASTSGYGKPQHF	TRBV19	-	-	TRBJ1-5	13
TGTGCCAGCTCACCAGGAGCTCCCGCCTACAATGAGCAGTTCTTC	CASSPGAPAYNEQFF	TRBV18	-	-	TRBJ2-1	15
TGTGCCATCAGTGACCCCCCCGGGACTAGCGATCCCGGGGAGCTGTTTTTT	CAISDPPGTSDPGELFF	TRBV10-3	-	TRBD2	TRBJ2-2	17
TGTGCCTGGAGACTACAGGGGGCCGGCACTGAAGCTTTCTTT	CAWRLQGAGTEAFF	TRBV30	few	TRBD1	TRBJ1-1	14
TGTGCCAGTAGTATAGGGGGGACAGGGGCTAATCAGCCCCAGCATTTT	CASSIGGTGANQPQHF	TRBV19	few	TRBD1	TRBJ1-5	16
TGTGCCAGCAGATTAGCGGGAGCCAGCAATGAGCAGTTCTTC	CASRLAGASNEQFF	TRBV6-5	once	TRBD2	TRBJ2-1	14
TGTGCCAGCAGCTTCCTCAGCACAGATACGCAGTATTTT	CASSFLSTDTQYF	TRBV5-4	-	-	TRBJ2-3	13
TGCGCCAGCGGGCTTACAGGGGATTCCACAGATACGCAGTATTTT	CASGLTGDSTDTQYF	TRBV5-1	-	TRBD1	TRBJ2-3	15
TGTGCCAGCAGCTTATCCGGTCAGCCCCAGCATTTT	CASSLSGQPQHF	TRBV5-5	-	-	TRBJ1-5	12
TGTGCCAGTAGTATCCGGGAGAAAAACACCGGGGAGCTGTTTTTT	CASSIREKNTGELFF	TRBV19	once	-	TRBJ2-2	15
TGTGCCAGCAGTTACTCTAGTCAGGACATTTATGGCTACACCTTC	CASSYSSQDIYGYTF	TRBV6-5	-	-	TRBJ1-2	15
TGTGCCTGGAGTGAAAACAGTGAAAAACTGTTTTTT	CAWSENSEKLFF	TRBV30	once	-	TRBJ1-4	12
TGTGCCAGTGGTGACAGGGGGGAACTCTATGGCTACACCTTC	CASGDRGELYGYTF	TRBV19	-	TRBD1	TRBJ1-2	14
TGTGCCAGCAGCTGGCATCAGGGCTCTGAAGCTTTCTTT	CASSWHQGSEAFF	TRBV13	-	-	TRBJ1-1	13
TGTGCCATCAGTGGGACCCGAGGGGAGACCCAGTACTTC	CAISGTRGETQYF	TRBV10-3	-	-	TRBJ2-5	13
TGCGCCAGCAGCTCGGGGTTTGCGGTTAGGGAAAGGAACACTGAAGCTTTCTTT	CASSSGFAVRERNTEAFF	TRBV5-1	-	-	TRBJ1-1	18
TGTGCCAGCAGCTTGAGGGCCGGGGAGCTGTTTTTT	CASSLRAGELFF	TRBV7-2	-	-	TRBJ2-2	12
TGTGCCAGCAGTCAAACACTAGCGGGTAACAATGAGCAGTTCTTC	CASSQTLAGNNEQFF	TRBV28	-	TRBD2	TRBJ2-1	15
TGTGCCAGCAGGACCCGGCAGGGGGCTGGGGACACTGAAGCTTTCTTT	CASRTRQGAGDTEAFF	TRBV11-2	-	TRBD1	TRBJ1-1	16
TGTGCCAGCCTAACCTATGGGGGCGGTACAGGGAATGGCTATGGCTACACCTTC	CASLTYGGGTGNGYGYTF	TRBV28	-	-	TRBJ1-2	18
TGCGCCAGCAGCTTAAGTGTGACAGTTGACTATGGCTACACCTTC	CASSLSVTVDYGYTF	TRBV5-1	once	-	TRBJ1-2	15
TGTGCCAGCAGTGAAGCAGGGGGCAATCAGCCCCAGCATTTT	CASSEAGGNQPQHF	TRBV6-1	-	-	TRBJ1-5	14